This T cell receptor beta chain was found in a study of T cells in women clearing cervical HPV infection. Turning to this clone: The CDR3 extends 3 residues past the end of the read, so its final part is completed from the germline J gene.

Per the germline V gene, CDR1 is KGHSH and CDR2 is LQKENI. The CDR3 runs 14 residues. This table comes from immunoSEQ multiplex PCR, and its TCRdb copy is limited to in-frame clones, with some not included. In total, the table holds 31,000 or so clones. Source material: blood buffy coat. The TCR comes from a woman aged 18-70 years with a cervical HPV16 infection that either progressed to CIN3+ or cleared (not recorded which). This chain links TRBV18 with TRBJ2-4, with 8 bases that match TRBD1. CDR3 amino acids: CASSPPGQGAGQYF. The covered CDR3 bases are TGTGCCAGCTCACCACCGGGGCAGGGGGCTGGT.